This T cell receptor (beta chain) was captured by sequencing in a study of PD-1 blockade in mismatch repair-deficient tumors. The wider study: Patients had eleven to twelve mismatch repair-deficient cancer types, all previously treated and progressing. Whole-study results and caveats: Tumor-resident clones, often undetectable pretreatment in blood, expanded then contracted after pembrolizumab.

Germline loops: CDR1 LNHDA, CDR2 SQIVND (reference sequence). V gave up 3 bases and J gave up 4 bases, with 7 bases separating them. The CDR3 sequence is 13 residues long. Comment on this clone: Antigen unknown.

The table came from immunoSEQ multiplex PCR; TCRdb's copy has only in-frame clones and leaves some out. Among roughly 34,000 clones listed, 80% were seen once. Every patient had mismatch repair deficiency by PCR or immunohistochemistry. Three pembrolizumab responders had their TCRs sequenced. Sequenced here: PBMCs, sampled 6 weeks after starting pembrolizumab. This TCR was recovered from an adult with mismatch repair-deficient cancer. The rearrangement joins TRBV19 to TRBJ2-1, with a weak D call TRBD1 (5 bases). The CDR3 nucleotides read TGTGCCAGTAGTATGGGGCTTTACAATGAGCAGTTCTTC. Its protein product is CASSMGLYNEQFF.